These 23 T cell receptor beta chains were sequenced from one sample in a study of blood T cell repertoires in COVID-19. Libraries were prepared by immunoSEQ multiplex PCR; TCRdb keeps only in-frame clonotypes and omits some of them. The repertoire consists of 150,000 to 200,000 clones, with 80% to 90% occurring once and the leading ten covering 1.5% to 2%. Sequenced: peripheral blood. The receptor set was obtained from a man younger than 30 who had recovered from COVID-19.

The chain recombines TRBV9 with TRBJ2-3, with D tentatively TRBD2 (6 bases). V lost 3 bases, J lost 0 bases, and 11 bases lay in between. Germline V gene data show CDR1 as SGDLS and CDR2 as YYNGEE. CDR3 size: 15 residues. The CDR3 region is CASSAIGSSTDTQYF. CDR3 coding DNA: TGTGCCAGCAGCGCAATCGGGAGTAGCACAGATACGCAGTATTTT. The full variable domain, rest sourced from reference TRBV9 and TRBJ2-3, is DSGVTQTPKHLITATGQRVTLRCSPRSGDLSVYWYQQSLDQGLQFLIQYYNGEERAKGNILERFSAQQFPDLHSELNLSSLELGDSALYFCASSAIGSSTDTQYFGPGTRLTVL.

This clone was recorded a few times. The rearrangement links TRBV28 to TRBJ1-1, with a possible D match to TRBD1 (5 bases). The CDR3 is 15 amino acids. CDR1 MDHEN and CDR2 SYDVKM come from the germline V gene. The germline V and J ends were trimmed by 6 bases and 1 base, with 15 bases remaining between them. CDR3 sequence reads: CASRQVGGENTEAFF. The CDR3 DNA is TGTGCCAGCAGACAGGTTGGGGGGGAGAACACTGAAGCTTTCTTT.

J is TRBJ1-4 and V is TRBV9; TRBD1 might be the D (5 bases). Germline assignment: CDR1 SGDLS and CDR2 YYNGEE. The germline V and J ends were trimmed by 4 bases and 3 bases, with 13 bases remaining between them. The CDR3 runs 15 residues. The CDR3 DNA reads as TGTGCCAGCAGCAGAGTGGCAGGGCCTAATGAAAAACTGTTTTTT. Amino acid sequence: CASSRVAGPNEKLFF.

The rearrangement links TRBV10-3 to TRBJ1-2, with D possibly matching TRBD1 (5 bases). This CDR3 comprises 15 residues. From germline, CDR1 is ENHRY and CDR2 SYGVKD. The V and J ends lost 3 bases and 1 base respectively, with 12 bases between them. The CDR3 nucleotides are TGTGCCATCAGTGATTTATGGACAATTAACTATGGCTACACCTTC. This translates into CAISDLWTINYGYTF.

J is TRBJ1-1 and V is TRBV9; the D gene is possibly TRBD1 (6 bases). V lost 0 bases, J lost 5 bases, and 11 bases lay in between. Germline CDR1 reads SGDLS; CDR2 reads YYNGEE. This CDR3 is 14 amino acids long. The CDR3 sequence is CASSVVQGGTEAFF. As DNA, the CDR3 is TGTGCCAGCAGCGTAGTACAGGGAGGGACTGAAGCTTTCTTT.

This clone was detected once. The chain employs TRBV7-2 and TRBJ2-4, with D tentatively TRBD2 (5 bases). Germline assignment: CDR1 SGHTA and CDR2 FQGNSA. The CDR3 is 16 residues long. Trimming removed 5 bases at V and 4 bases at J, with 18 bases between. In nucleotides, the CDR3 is TGTGCCAGCAGCCCCTTCGAGCGGTCCTTTAAAAACATTCAGTACTTC. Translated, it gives CASSPFERSFKNIQYF.

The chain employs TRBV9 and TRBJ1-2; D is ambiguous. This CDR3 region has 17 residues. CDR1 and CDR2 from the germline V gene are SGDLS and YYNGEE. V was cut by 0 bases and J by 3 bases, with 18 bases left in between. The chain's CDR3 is CASSVAPRGEGDYGYTF. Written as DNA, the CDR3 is TGTGCCAGCAGCGTAGCCCCCCGGGGAGAGGGCGACTATGGCTACACCTTC.

This CDR3 is CASSLSGGSTEAFF. CDR3 coding DNA: TGCGCCAGCAGCTTGTCAGGGGGCAGCACTGAAGCTTTCTTT. The chain has TRBV5-1 and TRBJ1-1; 8 nucleotides agree with TRBD1. Per germline, CDR1 SGHRS and CDR2 YFSETQ. The V gene end was trimmed by 1 base and the J gene end by 4 bases; junction bases not matched to a gene: 3. This CDR3 has 14 amino acids.

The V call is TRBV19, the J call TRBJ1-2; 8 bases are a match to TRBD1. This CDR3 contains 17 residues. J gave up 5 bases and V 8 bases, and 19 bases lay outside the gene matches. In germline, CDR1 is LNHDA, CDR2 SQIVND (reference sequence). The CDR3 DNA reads TGTGCCAGTTATACCTCCGGGACAGGCCAGAATCGGTATGGCTACACCTTC. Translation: CASYTSGTGQNRYGYTF.

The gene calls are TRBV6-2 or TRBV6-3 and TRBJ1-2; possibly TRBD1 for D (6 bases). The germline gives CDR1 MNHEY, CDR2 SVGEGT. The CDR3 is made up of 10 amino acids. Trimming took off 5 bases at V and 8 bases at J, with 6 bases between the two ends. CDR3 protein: CASSGGGYTF. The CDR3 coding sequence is TGTGCCAGCAGTGGGGGCGGCTACACCTTC.

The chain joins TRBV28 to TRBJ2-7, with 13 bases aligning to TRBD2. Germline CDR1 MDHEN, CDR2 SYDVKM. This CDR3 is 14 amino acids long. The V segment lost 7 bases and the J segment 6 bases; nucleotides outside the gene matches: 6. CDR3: CASIVGTSGIEQYF. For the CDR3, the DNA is TGTGCCAGCATTGTCGGGACTAGCGGGATCGAGCAGTACTTC. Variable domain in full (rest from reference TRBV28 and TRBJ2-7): DVKVTQSSRYLVKRTGEKVFLECVQDMDHENMFWYRQDPGLGLRLIYFSYDVKMKEKGDIPEGYSVSREKKERFSLILESASTNQTSMYLCASIVGTSGIEQYFGPGTRLTVT.

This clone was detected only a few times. Here the CDR3 reads CASSPYRLAGVRSEQYF. In nucleotides, the CDR3 is TGTGCCAGCTCACCTTATAGACTAGCGGGAGTTAGGTCCGAGCAGTACTTC. This rearrangement joins TRBV18 to TRBJ2-7; 12 positions agree with TRBD2. Trimming took 3 bases from V and 6 from J; bases not matched to a gene: 12. CDR1 is KGHSH and CDR2 is LQKENI in the germline V gene. CDR3 length: 17 residues.

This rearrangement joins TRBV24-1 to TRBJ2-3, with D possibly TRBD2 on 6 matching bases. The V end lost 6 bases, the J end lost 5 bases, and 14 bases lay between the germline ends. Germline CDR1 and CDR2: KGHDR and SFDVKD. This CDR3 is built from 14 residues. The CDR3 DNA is TGTGCCACCAGTCGGACGGGAGTGGTAGATACGCAGTATTTT. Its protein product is CATSRTGVVDTQYF.

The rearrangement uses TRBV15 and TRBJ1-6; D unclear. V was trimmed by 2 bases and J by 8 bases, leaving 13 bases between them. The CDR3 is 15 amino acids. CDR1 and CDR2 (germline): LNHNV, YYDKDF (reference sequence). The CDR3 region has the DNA TGTGCCACCAGCAGACCTCGGTCGGAGTATTCACCCCTCCACTTT. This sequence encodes CATSRPRSEYSPLHF. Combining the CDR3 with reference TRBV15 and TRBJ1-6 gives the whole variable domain DAMVIQNPRYQVTQFGKPVTLSCSQTLNHNVMYWYQQKSSQAPKLLFHYYDKDFNNEADTPDNFQSRRPNTSFCFLDIRSPGLGDTAMYLCATSRPRSEYSPLHFGNGTRLTVT.

DNA of the CDR3: TGTGCCAGCTCACCATGGAGTAGCGGGACCGGGGAGCTGTTTTTT. Encoded protein: CASSPWSSGTGELFF. The genes are TRBV18 and TRBJ2-2; 7 bases agree with TRBD2. The CDR3 contains 15 residues. The J segment lost 5 bases and the V segment lost 2 bases, leaving 5 bases of the junction unmatched. Germline CDR1 is KGHSH and CDR2 is LQKENI.

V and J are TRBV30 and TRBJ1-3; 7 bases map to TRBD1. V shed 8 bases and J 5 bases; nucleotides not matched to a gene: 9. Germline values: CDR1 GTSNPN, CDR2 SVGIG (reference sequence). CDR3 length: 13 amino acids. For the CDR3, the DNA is TGTGCCAGCAGGGACAGTGGGAGAAACACCATATATTTT. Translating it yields CASRDSGRNTIYF.

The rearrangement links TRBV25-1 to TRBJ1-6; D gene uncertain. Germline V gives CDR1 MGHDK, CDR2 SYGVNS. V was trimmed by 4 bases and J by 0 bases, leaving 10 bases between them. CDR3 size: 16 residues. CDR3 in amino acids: CASSGPGSSYNSPLHF. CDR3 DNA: TGTGCCAGCAGTGGTCCGGGGAGCTCCTATAATTCACCCCTCCACTTT. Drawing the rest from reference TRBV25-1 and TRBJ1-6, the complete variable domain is EADIYQTPRYLVIGTGKKITLECSQTMGHDKMYWYQQDPGMELHLIHYSYGVNSTEKGDLSSESTVSRIRTEHFPLTLESARPSHTSQYLCASSGPGSSYNSPLHFGNGTRLTVT.

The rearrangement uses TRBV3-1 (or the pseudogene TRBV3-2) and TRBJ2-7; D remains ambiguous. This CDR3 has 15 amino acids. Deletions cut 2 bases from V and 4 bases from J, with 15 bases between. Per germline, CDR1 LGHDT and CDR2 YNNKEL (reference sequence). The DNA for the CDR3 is TGTGCCAGCAGCCAACAGGTCGCCTCTATTTACGAGCAGTACTTC. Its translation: CASSQQVASIYEQYF.

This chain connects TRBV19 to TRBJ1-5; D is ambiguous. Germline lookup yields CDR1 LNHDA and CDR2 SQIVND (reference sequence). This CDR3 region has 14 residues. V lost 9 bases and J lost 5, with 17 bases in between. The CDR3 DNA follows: TGTGCCAGCAACCAGGCGGGAGGTCATCAGCCCCAGCATTTT. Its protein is CASNQAGGHQPQHF.

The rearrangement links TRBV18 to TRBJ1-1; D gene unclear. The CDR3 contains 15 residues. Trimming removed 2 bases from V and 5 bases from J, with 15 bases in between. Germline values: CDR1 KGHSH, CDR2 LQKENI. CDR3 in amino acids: CASSPAAQSGTEAFF. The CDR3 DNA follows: TGTGCCAGCTCACCAGCGGCCCAATCCGGGACTGAAGCTTTCTTT.

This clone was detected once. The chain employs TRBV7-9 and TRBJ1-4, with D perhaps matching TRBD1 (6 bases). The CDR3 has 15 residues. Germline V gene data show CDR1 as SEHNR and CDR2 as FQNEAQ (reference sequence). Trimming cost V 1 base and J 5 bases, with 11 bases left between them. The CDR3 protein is CASSLGAGENEKLFF. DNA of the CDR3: TGTGCCAGCAGCTTAGGCGCAGGGGAAAATGAAAAACTGTTTTTT.

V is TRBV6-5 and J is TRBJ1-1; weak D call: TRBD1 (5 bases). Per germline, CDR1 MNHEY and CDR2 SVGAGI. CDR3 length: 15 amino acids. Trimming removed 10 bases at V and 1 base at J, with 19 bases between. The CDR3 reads CANTDGGRGNTEAFF. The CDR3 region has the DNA TGTGCCAACACCGACGGGGGACGAGGGAACACTGAAGCTTTCTTT.

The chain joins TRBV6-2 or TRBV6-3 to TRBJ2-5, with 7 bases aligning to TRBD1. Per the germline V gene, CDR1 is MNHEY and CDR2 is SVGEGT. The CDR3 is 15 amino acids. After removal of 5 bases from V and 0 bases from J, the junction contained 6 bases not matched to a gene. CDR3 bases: TGTGCCAGCAGTCAGGGACAGAAGTACCAAGAGACCCAGTACTTC. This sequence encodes CASSQGQKYQETQYF.